This TCR beta chain was recovered during a study of T cell changes during pregnancy in multiple sclerosis. V was clipped by 6 bases and J by 2 bases; unmatched bases: 5. There are 13 residues in the CDR3. CDR1 is SQVTM and CDR2 is ANQGSEA in the germline V gene. Some clones are missing from TCRdb's copy, which holds only in-frame ones; the method was immunoSEQ multiplex PCR. Of about 87,000 clones in the sample, around 95% are singletons; the top ten hold 1.3% to 1.5%. Sequenced here: peripheral blood, sampled in the third trimester of pregnancy. The TCR comes from a female donor in good health, enrolled as a control in a pregnancy study. The V and J genes are TRBV29-1 and TRBJ1-1; 8 positions match TRBD1. This chain's CDR3 is CSVDRAGNTEAFF. The CDR3 nucleotides read TGCAGCGTGGACAGGGCGGGTAACACTGAAGCTTTCTTT.